The 9 T cell receptor beta chains below come from one sample, sequenced in a study of shared clonotypes between healthy human individuals. TCRdb's table, derived via immunoSEQ multiplex PCR, lists solely in-frame clones and lacks some. The table has hundreds of thousands of clones, about 95% seen once. The sample consisted of naive CD4+ T cells sorted from blood. This sample's subset: CD45RA+ positively selected. The receptors here all came from a woman in her thirties in good health.

CDR3 sequence reads: CASDLAGYYNEQFF. Here the CDR3 DNA reads TGTGCCAGCGATCTAGCGGGGTACTACAATGAGCAGTTCTTC. The V and J genes are TRBV13 and TRBJ2-1; 9 bases agree with TRBD2. Germline V gene sequence: CDR1 PRHDT, CDR2 FYEKMQ (reference sequence). The junction had 5 bases not matched to a gene; V was cut back by 8 bases and J by 3 bases. CDR3 length equals 14 residues.

The V and J genes are TRBV6-5 and TRBJ2-7, with 7 bases matching TRBD1. The CDR3 is made up of 14 amino acids. Germline-derived CDR1 and CDR2 are MNHEY and SVGAGI. The ends lost 4 bases at V and 4 bases at J; junction bases unmatched: 7. CDR3 DNA: TGTGCCAGCAGTTCCGAGACAGGGTGGTACGAGCAGTACTTC. Its protein is CASSSETGWYEQYF.

This chain links TRBV29-1 with TRBJ1-6; tentatively, D is TRBD1 (5 bases). The germline V gene encodes CDR1 SQVTM and CDR2 ANQGSEA. V was cut by 3 bases and J by 14 bases, with 14 bases left in between. The CDR3 loop spans 12 amino acids. CDR3 protein: CSVDDQGNSLHF. Written as DNA, the CDR3 is TGCAGCGTTGATGATCAGGGTAATTCCCTCCACTTT.

The CDR3 sequence: CASSYRGFNTEAFF. The CDR3 coding sequence is TGTGCCAGCAGTTACCGGGGGTTCAACACTGAAGCTTTCTTT. The chain joins TRBV6-6 to TRBJ1-1, with D maybe TRBD1 (5 bases). The CDR3 spans 14 residues. The germline V gene has CDR1 MNHNY and CDR2 SVGAGI (reference sequence). V was trimmed by 2 bases and J by 2 bases, leaving 9 bases between them.

V and J are TRBV4-2 and TRBJ2-7; TRBD1 is a possible D gene (6 bases). There are 14 residues in the CDR3. Between the trimmed V and J ends, which lost 5 bases and 7 bases, there was a span of 18 bases. Germline CDR1 reads LGHNA; CDR2 reads YNFKEQ. CDR3 sequence (DNA): TGTGCCAGCAGCTCTCGGACAGTACTAGGTGAGCAGTACTTC. As protein: CASSSRTVLGEQYF.

The rearrangement joins TRBV5-1 to TRBJ1-1, with D perhaps matching TRBD1 (5 bases). The CDR3 has 15 residues. With 0 bases removed from V and 1 base from J, the gap between germline ends came to 10 bases. The germline V gene has CDR1 SGHRS and CDR2 YFSETQ. The CDR3 DNA reads as TGCGCCAGCAGCTTGGGCCGGGACGGGAACACTGAAGCTTTCTTT. It yields the protein CASSLGRDGNTEAFF.

This clone was recorded only once. V and J are TRBV19 and TRBJ2-7; TRBD2 agrees at 8 bases. CDR1 is LNHDA, CDR2 SQIVND, per germline (reference sequence). This CDR3 spans 16 amino acids. The ends lost 6 bases at V and 4 bases at J; junction bases unmatched: 14. The chain's CDR3 is CASSPNPLAGWYEQYF. Written as DNA, the CDR3 is TGTGCCAGTAGCCCTAACCCTTTAGCGGGATGGTACGAGCAGTACTTC.

This clone has a single count. The chain combines TRBV19 with TRBJ2-1, with 12 bases lining up with TRBD2. V lost 5 bases and J lost 4; bases outside the gene matches: 6. This CDR3 is 16 amino acids long. Germline loops: CDR1 LNHDA, CDR2 SQIVND (reference sequence). This CDR3 is CASSGRLAGVYNEQFF. As DNA, the CDR3 is TGTGCCAGTAGTGGGAGACTAGCGGGGGTTTACAATGAGCAGTTCTTC. The full variable domain, rest sourced from reference TRBV19 and TRBJ2-1, is DGGITQSPKYLFRKEGQNVTLSCEQNLNHDAMYWYRQDPGQGLRLIYYSQIVNDFQKGDIAEGYSVSREKKESFPLTVTSAQKNPTAFYLCASSGRLAGVYNEQFFGPGTRLTVL.

The chain is built from TRBV7-6 and TRBJ2-3, with 10 bases matching TRBD1. Trimming cost V 0 bases and J 0 bases; bases outside gene matches: 6. Germline-derived CDR1 and CDR2 are SGHVS and FNYEAQ. The CDR3 contains 18 residues. CDR3 DNA sequence: TGTGCCAGCAGCTTAGCTGGGACAGGGGTCGGGAGCACAGATACGCAGTATTTT. As protein: CASSLAGTGVGSTDTQYF.